This entry is about one T cell receptor (beta chain). The antigen is not known. This sample is part of a study of lymphopenia after photon versus proton radiotherapy. Findings of the study overall: Under photons, naive T cells and diversity fell while effector/memory populations rose. After the lymphocyte nadir, photon-treated repertoires showed oligoclonal expansion, especially of CD8+ Temra cells. Survival link was tested only in deceased patients; proton benefit remains a possibility. In patients who died, overall survival fell as post-nadir TCR diversity dropped more.

V gave up 3 bases and J gave up 7 bases, with 15 bases separating them. Germline CDR1 SGHAT, CDR2 FQNNGV. The CDR3 has 15 amino acids. Only in-frame clones appear in the TCRdb table, and some are missing; sequencing was by immunoSEQ multiplex PCR. Of about 64,000 clones listed, around 87% are singletons. This receptor was taken from a man older than 75 with esophageal cancer. V is TRBV11-2 and J is TRBJ1-4; tentatively, D is TRBD1 (6 bases). Material: peripheral blood, obtained from a patient treated with proton-based radiotherapy. In DNA, the CDR3 is TGTGCCAGCAGCTTCAATCTCGGGGGCGGTGAAAAACTGTTTTTT. Protein product: CASSFNLGGGEKLFF.